This T cell receptor beta chain was observed in a study of vaccination effects on CD4 cells after COVID-19. Findings and limits, study-wide: In the late period after vaccination, infection- and vaccine-induced clones contracted markedly.

Turning to this clone: The target antigen is unknown.

Profiled with immunoSEQ multiplex PCR; TCRdb holds only in-frame clones, not every one. This sample has 20,000 to 30,000 clones, with about three quarters found just once. The CDR3 is 14 residues long. V lost 7 bases and J lost 5; bases outside the gene matches: 9. Germline loops: CDR1 SGDLS, CDR2 YYNGEE. Viral peptide pools were used in the ViraFEST assay to expand antigen-specific CD4+ T cells, and sequencing came afterward. Culture proceeded for approximately 10 days, and CD4+ T cells were then isolated. The infection with SARS-CoV-2 (confirmed by PCR) occurred in this person between March and December 2020. Half-medium replacement with IL-2 medium occurred on days 3 and 7.

J is TRBJ2-3 and V is TRBV9; 8 bases map to TRBD2. Sample: CD4+ T cells from PBMCs cultured with SARS-CoV-2 spike peptides, taken before COVID-19 vaccination. The TCR sequence derives from a human donor who had a prior SARS-CoV-2 infection. The CDR3 DNA reads as TGTGCCAGCGCTCGGGAGGGCCGCCGAGATACGCAGTATTTT. This translates into CASAREGRRDTQYF.